This T cell receptor beta chain is from a study of CD8 T cells in Susac syndrome. Reverse transcription of about 0.45 to 1 ug RNA was carried out with random hexamers. The CDR3 of TCR beta was amplified by immunoSEQ multiplex PCR across 54 Vbeta and 13 Jbeta. One entry per CDR3 protein, called by TCRdb with MiXCR from the immunoSEQ multiplex PCR reads. The sample carries about 300,000 distinct CDR3 sequences, 70% to 90% recorded once. This CDR3 is built from 16 residues. V was shortened by 2 bases and J by 2 bases, with 17 bases between the two germline ends. Germline V gene data show CDR1 as DFQATT and CDR2 as SNEGSKA (reference sequence).

The V gene is TRBV20-1, the J gene TRBJ2-3; D gene uncertain. Sequencing was done on a sample of CD8+ T cells from PBMCs. The clonotype originates from a human donor with multiple sclerosis. The CDR3 loop reads CSARLILPAHTDTQYF. The DNA of the CDR3 is TGCAGTGCTAGACTCATTCTCCCGGCACACACAGATACGCAGTATTTT.